Each of the 24 T cell receptor beta chains below was sequenced from the same sample in a study of naive and memory T cell subsets. Both TRBC1 and TRBC2 were covered by a beta constant-region primer of two equimolar oligonucleotides. Ligated cDNA was amplified by four rounds of PCR with nested alpha and beta constant-region primers and SP2. TCRdb itself ran the UMI-ligation and nested PCR reads through MiXCR, one entry per CDR3 protein. Altogether about 90,000 distinct CDR3 sequences are present, about 11% being singletons, with the ten largest covering about 0.14%. No antigens are known for them. The study, taken as a whole, reports: A few larger clonotypes appeared in naive repertoires, especially CD8, possibly memory cells re-expressing CD45RA.

The sample was naive CD4+ T cells from blood. These receptors were collected from a human donor in good health.

This clonotype occurred a few times. This chain links TRBV12-3 or TRBV12-4 with TRBJ1-5; D not certain. The CDR3 has 15 residues. The ends were cut back, 4 bases at V and 7 bases at J, with 17 bases in the middle. The CDR3, as DNA: TGTGCCAGCAGTTGGGGTGGGTCCGGGCGGCAGCCCCAGCATTTT. Translation gives CASSWGGSGRQPQHF.

The chain couples TRBV28 to TRBJ1-5, with 7 bases that match TRBD1. Germline CDR1 and CDR2: MDHEN and SYDVKM. The CDR3 covers 16 residues. Trimming removed 5 bases from V and 0 bases from J; junction bases left unmatched: 7. The CDR3 nucleotides read TGTGCCAGCAGTCCCGGGACAGTATATAGCAATCAGCCCCAGCATTTT. Amino acid sequence: CASSPGTVYSNQPQHF.

V usage is TRBV12-3 or TRBV12-4 and J usage is TRBJ1-2; D is possibly TRBD1 (6 bases). There are 14 residues in the CDR3. Trimming took 5 bases from V and 7 from J, leaving 17 bases between them. The CDR3 nucleotides read TGTGCCAGCAGTCCGGACAGCCGTCGTAGTGGCTACACCTTC. Translated: CASSPDSRRSGYTF.

The table lists this clonotype with a few counts. This chain uses TRBV27 with TRBJ1-1; 8 positions match TRBD1. The CDR3 has 15 residues. Trimming took 3 bases from V and 11 from J; bases not matched to a gene: 14. Germline V gene sequence: CDR1 MNHEY, CDR2 SMNVEV (reference sequence). CDR3: CASSFTRQGREGAFF. In DNA, the CDR3 is TGTGCCAGCAGTTTTACTCGACAGGGGCGGGAGGGGGCTTTCTTT.

There are many counts of this clonotype. This sequence joins TRBV2 and TRBJ2-7, with D perhaps matching TRBD2 (5 bases). Germline CDR1 and CDR2: SNHLY and FYNNEI. The length of the CDR3 is 14 residues. Trimming left V 6 bases short and J 5 bases short, with 17 bases between. Here the CDR3 DNA reads TGTGCCAGCAGGCGGCAGGAGGAGAGCCACGAGCAGTACTTC. Translating it yields CASRRQEESHEQYF.

This clonotype was seen a handful of times. This chain joins TRBV4-3 and TRBJ1-3, with D unclear. Germline CDR1 and CDR2: LGHNA and YSLEER. Between the trimmed V and J ends, which lost 1 base and 1 base, there was a span of 14 bases. CDR3 size: 17 residues. This CDR3 is CASSQVRNLVSGNTIYF. CDR3 nucleotide sequence: TGCGCCAGCAGCCAAGTTCGGAACTTAGTTTCTGGAAACACCATATATTTT.

This clonotype was seen only a few times. This chain joins TRBV29-1 and TRBJ1-2; weak D call: TRBD1 (6 bases). The length of the CDR3 is 14 residues. Per the germline V gene, CDR1 is SQVTM and CDR2 is ANQGSEA. V lost 0 bases and J 6 bases, leaving 14 bases between the germline ends. The CDR3 spells CSVEDYGQLNGYTF. In DNA, the CDR3 is TGCAGCGTTGAAGATTATGGACAGCTTAATGGCTACACCTTC.

V gene TRBV2 combines with J gene TRBJ1-5, with 8 bases fitting TRBD1. The CDR3 has 15 amino acids. CDR1 and CDR2 from the germline V gene are SNHLY and FYNNEI. V lost 4 bases to trimming and J lost 7 bases; unmatched junction nucleotides: 9. The CDR3: CASSGRPGGRQPQHF. Here the CDR3 DNA reads TGTGCCAGCAGTGGGAGGCCAGGGGGCCGCCAGCCCCAGCATTTT.

This clonotype has a count of ten or more. The genes are TRBV13 and TRBJ2-3; tentatively, D is TRBD2 (5 bases). Germline CDR1 PRHDT, CDR2 FYEKMQ (reference sequence). The V and J ends lost 2 bases and 3 bases respectively, with 18 bases between them. This CDR3 has 17 residues. In nucleotides, the CDR3 is TGTGCCAGCAGCTTATATGGGCCCGGGGTGGTAACAGATACGCAGTATTTT. Translated: CASSLYGPGVVTDTQYF.

This clonotype was found a few times. The rearrangement uses TRBV11-1 and TRBJ2-7; D may be TRBD2 (6 bases). Germline CDR1 and CDR2: SGHAT and FQDESV (reference sequence). The CDR3 is made up of 13 amino acids. V was shortened by 3 bases and J by 3 bases, with 9 bases between the two germline ends. CDR3 DNA: TGTGCCAGCAGCTTTGGACTAAGCTACGAGCAGTACTTC. Its translation is CASSFGLSYEQYF.

In this sample, this clonotype turned up many times. This chain connects TRBV27 to TRBJ2-5, with D possibly being TRBD2 (5 bases). This CDR3 is 15 amino acids long. V was clipped by 5 bases and J by 2 bases, with 15 bases between them. Germline CDR1 is MNHEY and CDR2 is SMNVEV (reference sequence). In DNA form, the CDR3 reads TGTGCCAGCAGTCCTAGGCGCGGGCAACAAGAGACCCAGTACTTC. This gives the protein CASSPRRGQQETQYF.

The chain employs TRBV7-9 and TRBJ2-1, with a weak D call TRBD2 (5 bases). CDR1 is SEHNR, CDR2 FQNEAQ, per germline (reference sequence). V lost 8 bases, J lost 4 bases, and 15 bases lay in between. The CDR3 has 14 residues. This chain's CDR3 is CASPKSSGYNEQFF. The CDR3 coding sequence is TGTGCCAGCCCCAAAAGCAGCGGTTACAATGAGCAGTTCTTC.

The J gene is TRBJ2-5, the V gene TRBV18; TRBD1 matches 7 bases. Germline V gene data show CDR1 as KGHSH and CDR2 as LQKENI. With V trimmed by 4 bases and J by 4 bases, 12 bases remained unmatched. The CDR3 contains 16 residues. The CDR3 sequence is CASSRATQGTVETQYF. CDR3 DNA sequence: TGTGCCAGCTCACGCGCGACACAGGGGACGGTAGAGACCCAGTACTTC.

CDR3 loop: CSASYGELSTDTQYF. Written as DNA, the CDR3 is TGCAGTGCTAGTTACGGGGAACTTAGCACAGATACGCAGTATTTT. The chain has TRBV20-1 and TRBJ2-3; the D gene is possibly TRBD2 (5 bases). Per the germline V gene, CDR1 is DFQATT and CDR2 is SNEGSKA (reference sequence). V was pared by 3 bases and J by 0 bases, with 13 bases between. The CDR3 is 15 amino acids.

This clonotype was seen ten or more times. The chain employs TRBV7-3 and TRBJ2-2, with a weak D call TRBD1 (6 bases). The germline CDR1 and CDR2 sequences are SGHTA and FQGTGA. The CDR3 loop spans 13 amino acids. Trimming took 8 bases from V and 4 from J, leaving 11 bases between them. CDR3 DNA: TGTGCCAGCGCCACAGGGTCCACCGGGGAGCTGTTTTTT. It specifies CASATGSTGELFF.

About this clonotype itself: A single base separates this from a much larger clone, so it may be a read error. This chain uses TRBV5-4 with TRBJ2-3; 7 bases are a match to TRBD1. Trimming removed 4 bases from V and 2 bases from J; junction bases left unmatched: 4. This CDR3 is built from 14 residues. Per the germline V gene, CDR1 is SGHNT and CDR2 is YYREEE (reference sequence). CDR3 nucleotides: TGTGCCAGCAGCCCGGGACAGTTCACAGATACGCAGTATTTT. It translates to CASSPGQFTDTQYF.

This clonotype came up a few times. The V and J genes are TRBV11-3 and TRBJ2-2; TRBD2 agrees at 8 bases. CDR3 length: 16 amino acids. V was clipped by 5 bases and J by 2 bases; unmatched bases: 7. Per germline, CDR1 SGHNT and CDR2 YENEEA. The CDR3 loop is CASSGLAGLNTGELFF. The DNA of the CDR3 is TGTGCCAGCAGCGGGTTAGCGGGACTTAACACCGGGGAGCTGTTTTTT. Together with reference TRBV11-3 and TRBJ2-2, the CDR3 gives the full variable domain: EAGVVQSPRYKIIEKKQPVAFWCNPISGHNTLYWYLQNLGQGPELLIRYENEEAVDDSQLPKDRFSAERLKGVDSTLKIQPAELGDSAVYLCASSGLAGLNTGELFFGEGSRLTVL.

This clonotype was detected a few times. The chain is built from TRBV7-2 and TRBJ1-5, with D unresolved. The CDR3 is 15 residues long. Per the germline V gene, CDR1 is SGHTA and CDR2 is FQGNSA. Trimming pared 1 base from V and 6 bases from J, leaving 13 bases between. The CDR3, as DNA: TGTGCCAGCAGCTTAGATATGGGTCGAGGTCAGCCCCAGCATTTT. This codes for CASSLDMGRGQPQHF. Full variable domain (missing parts from reference TRBV7-2 and TRBJ1-5): GAGVSQSPSNKVTEKGKDVELRCDPISGHTALYWYRQSLGQGLEFLIYFQGNSAPDKSGLPSDRFSAERTGGSVSTLTIQRTQQEDSAVYLCASSLDMGRGQPQHFGDGTRLSIL.

This clonotype was seen ten or more times. The chain links TRBV7-9 to TRBJ2-4, with TRBD2 matching over 12 bases. The CDR3 covers 17 residues. Germline lookup yields CDR1 SEHNR and CDR2 FQNEAQ (reference sequence). V gave up 8 bases and J gave up 0 bases; unmatched junction bases: 8. As DNA, the CDR3 is TGTGCCAGCGCGGGACGGACTAGCGGGGTAGCCAAAAACATTCAGTACTTC. Encoded protein: CASAGRTSGVAKNIQYF.

This chain links TRBV3-2 with TRBJ2-5; the tabulated D call, TRBD2, remains unverified against the DNA. TRBV3-2 is a listed pseudogene. The length of the CDR3 is 16 residues. The CDR3 sequence: CASSRGLAGPQETQYF. CDR3 coding DNA: TGTGCCAGCAGCCGAGGACTAGCGGGACCTCAAGAGACCCAGTACTTC.

This clonotype was observed many times. This rearrangement joins TRBV5-1 to TRBJ2-5; 13 bases match TRBD2. V was pared by 4 bases and J by 2 bases, with 8 bases of the junction left unmatched. This CDR3 spans 17 amino acids. Per the germline V gene, CDR1 is SGHRS and CDR2 is YFSETQ. The CDR3 nucleotides read TGCGCCAGCAGCCCGGGACTAGCGGGAAACGTGCAAGAGACCCAGTACTTC. This encodes CASSPGLAGNVQETQYF.

This clonotype was seen only a few times. V gene TRBV5-1 combines with J gene TRBJ1-3, with D unclear. V gave up 5 bases and J gave up 2 bases, with 8 bases separating them. The CDR3 is made up of 13 amino acids. CDR1 and CDR2 (germline): SGHRS, YFSETQ. As DNA, the CDR3 is TGCGCCAGCAGGCTGGGTCCTGGAAACACCATATATTTT. The encoded protein is CASRLGPGNTIYF.

In its sample, this clonotype was seen a few times. The rearrangement joins TRBV6-2 or TRBV6-3 to TRBJ1-5; D unclear. Trimming removed 8 bases from V and 0 bases from J, with 11 bases in between. Germline CDR1 reads MNHEY; CDR2 reads SVGEGT. This CDR3 is built from 14 residues. CDR3 residues: CASYPGYSNQPQHF. The CDR3 coding sequence is TGTGCCAGCTATCCGGGTTATAGCAATCAGCCCCAGCATTTT.

This clonotype was counted ten times or more. This chain connects TRBV6-4 to TRBJ2-3, with D possibly TRBD1 on 6 matching bases. The germline gives CDR1 MRHNA, CDR2 SNTAGT. The CDR3 is 16 residues long. Deletions cut 2 bases from V and 3 bases from J, with 15 bases between. Written as DNA, the CDR3 is TGTGCCAGCAGTGACACGACAGGAGGTGTTACAGATACGCAGTATTTT. Protein: CASSDTTGGVTDTQYF.